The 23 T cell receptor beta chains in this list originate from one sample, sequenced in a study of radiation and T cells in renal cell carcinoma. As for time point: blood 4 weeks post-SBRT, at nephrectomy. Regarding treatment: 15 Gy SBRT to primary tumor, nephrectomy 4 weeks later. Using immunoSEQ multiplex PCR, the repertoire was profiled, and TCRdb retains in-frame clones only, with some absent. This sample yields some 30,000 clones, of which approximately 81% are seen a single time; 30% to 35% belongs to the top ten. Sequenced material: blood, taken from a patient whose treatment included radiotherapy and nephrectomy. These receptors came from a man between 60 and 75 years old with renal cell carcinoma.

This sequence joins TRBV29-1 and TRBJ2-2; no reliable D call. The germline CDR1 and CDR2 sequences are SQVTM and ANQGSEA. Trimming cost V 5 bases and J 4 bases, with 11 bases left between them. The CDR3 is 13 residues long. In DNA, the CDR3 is TGCAGCGTTACCGGGCTACCCACCGGGGAGCTGTTTTTT. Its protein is CSVTGLPTGELFF.

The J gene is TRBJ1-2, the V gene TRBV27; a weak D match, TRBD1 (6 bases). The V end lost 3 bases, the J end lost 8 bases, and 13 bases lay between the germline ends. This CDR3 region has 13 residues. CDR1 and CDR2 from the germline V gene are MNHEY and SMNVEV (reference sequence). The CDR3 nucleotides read TGTGCCAGCAGTTTCCAGGGGAGTAGGGGCTACACCTTC. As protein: CASSFQGSRGYTF.

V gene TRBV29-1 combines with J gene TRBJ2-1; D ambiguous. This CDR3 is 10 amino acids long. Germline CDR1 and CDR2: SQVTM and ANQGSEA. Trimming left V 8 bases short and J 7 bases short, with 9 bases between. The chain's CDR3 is CSSRSNEQFF. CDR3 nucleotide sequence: TGCAGCTCCCGGAGTAATGAGCAGTTCTTC.

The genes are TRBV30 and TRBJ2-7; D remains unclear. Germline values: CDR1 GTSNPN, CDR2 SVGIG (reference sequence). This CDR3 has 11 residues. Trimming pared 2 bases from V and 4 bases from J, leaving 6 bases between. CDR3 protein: CAWSHQYEQYF. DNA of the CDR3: TGTGCCTGGAGTCATCAATACGAGCAGTACTTC.

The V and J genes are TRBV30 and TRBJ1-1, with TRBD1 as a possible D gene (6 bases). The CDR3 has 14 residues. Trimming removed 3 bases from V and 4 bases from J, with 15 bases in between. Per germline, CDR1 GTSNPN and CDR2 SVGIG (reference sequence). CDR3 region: CAWSHLTGSTEAFF. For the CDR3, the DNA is TGTGCCTGGAGCCATCTAACAGGGTCCACTGAAGCTTTCTTT.

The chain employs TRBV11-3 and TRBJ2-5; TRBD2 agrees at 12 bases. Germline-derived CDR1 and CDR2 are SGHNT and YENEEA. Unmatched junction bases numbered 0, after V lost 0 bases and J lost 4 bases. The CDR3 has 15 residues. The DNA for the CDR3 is TGTGCCAGCAGCTTAGAGGGACTAGCGGGAGAGACCCAGTACTTC. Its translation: CASSLEGLAGETQYF.

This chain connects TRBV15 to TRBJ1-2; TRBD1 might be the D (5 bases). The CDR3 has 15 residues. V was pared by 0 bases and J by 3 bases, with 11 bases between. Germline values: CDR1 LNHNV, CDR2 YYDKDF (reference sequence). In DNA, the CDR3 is TGTGCCACCAGCAGAGATGTTGACAGATACTATGGCTACACCTTC. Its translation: CATSRDVDRYYGYTF.

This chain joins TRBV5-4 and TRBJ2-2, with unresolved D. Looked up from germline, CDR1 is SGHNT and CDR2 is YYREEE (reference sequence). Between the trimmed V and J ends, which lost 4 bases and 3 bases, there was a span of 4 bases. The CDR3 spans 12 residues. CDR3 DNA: TGTGCCAGCAGCCCGTACACCGGGGAGCTGTTTTTT. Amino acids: CASSPYTGELFF.

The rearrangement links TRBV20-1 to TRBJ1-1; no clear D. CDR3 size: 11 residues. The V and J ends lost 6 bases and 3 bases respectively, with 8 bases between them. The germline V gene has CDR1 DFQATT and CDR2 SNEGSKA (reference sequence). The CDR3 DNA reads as TGCAGTGCAACAGACTACACTGAAGCTTTCTTT. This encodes CSATDYTEAFF.

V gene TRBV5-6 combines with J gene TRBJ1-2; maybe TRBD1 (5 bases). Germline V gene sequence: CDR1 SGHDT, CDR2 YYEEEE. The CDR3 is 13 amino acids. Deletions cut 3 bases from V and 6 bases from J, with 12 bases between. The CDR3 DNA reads TGTGCCAGCAGCTCAGGGTCGGTAGATGGCTACACCTTC. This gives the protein CASSSGSVDGYTF.

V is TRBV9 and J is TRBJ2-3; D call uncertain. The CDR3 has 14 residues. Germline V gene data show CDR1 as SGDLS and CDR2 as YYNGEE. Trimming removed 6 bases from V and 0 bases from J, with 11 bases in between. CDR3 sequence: CASNPTGSTDTQYF. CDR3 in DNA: TGTGCCAGCAACCCGACGGGTAGCACAGATACGCAGTATTTT.

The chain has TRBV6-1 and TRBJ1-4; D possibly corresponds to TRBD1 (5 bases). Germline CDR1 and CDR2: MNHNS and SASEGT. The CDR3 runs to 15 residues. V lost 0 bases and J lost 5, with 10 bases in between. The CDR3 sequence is CASSEAGGFNEKLFF. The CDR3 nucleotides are TGTGCCAGCAGTGAAGCGGGGGGTTTCAATGAAAAACTGTTTTTT.

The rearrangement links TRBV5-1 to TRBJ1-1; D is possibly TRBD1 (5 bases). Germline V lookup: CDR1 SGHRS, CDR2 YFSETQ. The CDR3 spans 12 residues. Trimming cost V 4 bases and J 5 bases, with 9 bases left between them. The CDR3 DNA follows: TGCGCCAGCAGCCAGGGAGGGACTGAAGCTTTCTTT. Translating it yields CASSQGGTEAFF.

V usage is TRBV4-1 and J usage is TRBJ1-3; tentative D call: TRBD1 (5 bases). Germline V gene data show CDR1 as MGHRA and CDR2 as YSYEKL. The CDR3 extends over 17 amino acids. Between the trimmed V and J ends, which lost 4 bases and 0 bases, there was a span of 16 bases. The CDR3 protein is CASSREPQGFSGNTIYF. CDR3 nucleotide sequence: TGCGCCAGCAGCCGCGAACCGCAGGGATTCTCTGGAAACACCATATATTTT.

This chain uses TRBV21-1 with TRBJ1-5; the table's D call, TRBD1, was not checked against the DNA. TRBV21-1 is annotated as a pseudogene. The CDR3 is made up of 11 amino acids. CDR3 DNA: TGTGCCAGCGACAGAAATCAGCCCCAGCATTTT. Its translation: CASDRNQPQHF.

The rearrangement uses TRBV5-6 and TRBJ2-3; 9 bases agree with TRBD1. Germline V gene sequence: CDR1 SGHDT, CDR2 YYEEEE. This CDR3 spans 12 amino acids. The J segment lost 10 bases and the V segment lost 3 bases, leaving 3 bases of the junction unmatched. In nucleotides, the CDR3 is TGTGCCAGCAGCTCACAGGGGGCTGCGCAGTATTTT. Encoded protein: CASSSQGAAQYF.

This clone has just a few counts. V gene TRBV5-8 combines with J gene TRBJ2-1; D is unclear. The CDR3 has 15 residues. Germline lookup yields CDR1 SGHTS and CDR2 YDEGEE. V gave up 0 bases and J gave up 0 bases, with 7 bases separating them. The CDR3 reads CASSLGFSSYNEQFF. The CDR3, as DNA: TGTGCCAGCAGCTTGGGTTTTAGCTCCTACAATGAGCAGTTCTTC.

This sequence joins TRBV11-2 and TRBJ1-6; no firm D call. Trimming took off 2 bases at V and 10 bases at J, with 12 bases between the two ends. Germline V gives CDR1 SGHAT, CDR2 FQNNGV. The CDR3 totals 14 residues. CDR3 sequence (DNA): TGTGCCAGCAGCTTATTGAGTTCCCGATCACCCCTCCACTTT. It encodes CASSLLSSRSPLHF.

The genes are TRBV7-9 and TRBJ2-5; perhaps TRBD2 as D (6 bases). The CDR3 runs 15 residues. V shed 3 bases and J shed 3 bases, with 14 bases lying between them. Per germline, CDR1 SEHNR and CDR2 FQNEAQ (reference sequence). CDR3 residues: CASSFWLALEETQYF. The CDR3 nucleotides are TGTGCCAGCAGCTTTTGGCTAGCGCTTGAAGAGACCCAGTACTTC.

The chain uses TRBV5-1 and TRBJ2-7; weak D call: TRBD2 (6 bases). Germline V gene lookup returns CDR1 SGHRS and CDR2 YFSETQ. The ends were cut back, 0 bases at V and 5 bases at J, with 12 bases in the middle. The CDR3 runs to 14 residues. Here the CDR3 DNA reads TGCGCCAGCAGCTTGGACCTAGCGTGGAACGAGCAGTACTTC. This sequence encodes CASSLDLAWNEQYF.

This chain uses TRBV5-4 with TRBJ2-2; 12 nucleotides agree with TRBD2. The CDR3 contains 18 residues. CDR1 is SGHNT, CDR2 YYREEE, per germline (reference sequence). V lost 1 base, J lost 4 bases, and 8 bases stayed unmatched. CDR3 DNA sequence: TGTGCCAGCAGCTTGCTTCCTAGCGGGAGGGCAAGCACCGGGGAGCTGTTTTTT. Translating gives CASSLLPSGRASTGELFF.

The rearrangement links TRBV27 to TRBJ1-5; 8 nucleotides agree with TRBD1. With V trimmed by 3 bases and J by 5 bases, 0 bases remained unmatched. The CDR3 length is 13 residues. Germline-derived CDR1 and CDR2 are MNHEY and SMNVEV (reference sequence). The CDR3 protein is CASSLTGDQPQHF. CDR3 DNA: TGTGCCAGCAGTTTGACAGGGGATCAGCCCCAGCATTTT.

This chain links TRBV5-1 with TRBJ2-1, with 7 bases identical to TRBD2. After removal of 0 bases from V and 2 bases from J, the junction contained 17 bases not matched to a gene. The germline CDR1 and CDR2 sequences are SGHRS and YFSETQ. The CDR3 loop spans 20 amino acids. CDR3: CASSLAVASGQHSTYNEQFF. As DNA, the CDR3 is TGCGCCAGCAGCTTGGCCGTGGCTAGCGGCCAACATAGTACCTACAATGAGCAGTTCTTC.